The rows below give T cell receptor beta chains drawn from one sample of a study of immune characterization of retroperitoneal liposarcoma. From the PCR reads, TCRdb called clonotypes with MiXCR, one entry per CDR3 protein. The table has around 20,000 distinct CDR3 sequences, approximately 40% seen once. Sequences were obtained from blood. The origin of the receptors is a male donor with retroperitoneal liposarcoma. Both conserved end residues are part of each CDR3. The D gene is left open where the match is weak. Expanded clones are given a class, and other clones once, few, many or no size at all.

CASSNIGQQYNYGYTF	TGTGCCAGCAGCAATATCGGACAGCAATATAACTATGGCTACACCTTC	.	.	TRBV27	TRBJ1-2
CASSPLRADGYTF	TGTGCCAGCAGTCCCCTGAGGGCTGATGGCTACACCTTC	.	many	TRBV27	TRBJ1-2
CASSFQGGGETQYF	TGCGCCAGCAGCTTCCAGGGAGGGGGGGAGACCCAGTACTTC	.	.	TRBV5-1	TRBJ2-5
CASSGRDYLSGGGFF	TGTGCCAGCAGCGGCAGGGACTACTTGAGCGGGGGTGGCTTCTTC	TRBD2	.	TRBV7-2	TRBJ2-1
CASSYWRGDRAFF	TGTGCCAGCAGTTATTGGCGAGGAGATCGAGCTTTCTTT	.	once	TRBV6-8	TRBJ1-1
CASSPLSGRRANEQFF	TGTGCCAGCAGTCCCCTCAGCGGGAGACGTGCAAATGAGCAGTTCTTC	TRBD2	.	TRBV27	TRBJ2-1
CASSSRGGRNTDTQYF	TGTGCCAGCAGCTCCCGGGGCGGGCGGAATACAGATACGCAGTATTTT	.	few	TRBV7-6	TRBJ2-3
CASSWTSGSTDTQYF	TGTGCTAGCAGCTGGACTAGCGGGAGCACAGATACGCAGTATTTT	TRBD2	many	TRBV7-7	TRBJ2-3
CASSLEGRSPLETQFF	TGTGCCAGCAGCTTAGAGGGCCGGAGCCCGTTGGAGACCCAGTTCTTC	.	medium-sized	TRBV7-8	TRBJ2-1
CASTVEGFGEQFF	TGCGCCAGCACTGTCGAGGGATTTGGTGAGCAGTTCTTC	.	.	TRBV5-1	TRBJ2-1
CASSYSGAEQFF	TGTGCCAGCAGTTACTCAGGGGCTGAGCAGTTCTTC	.	medium-sized	TRBV6-5	TRBJ2-1
CASSVAGVGDEQFF	TGTGCCAGCAGTGTAGCGGGAGTAGGCGATGAGCAGTTCTTC	TRBD2	.	TRBV12-3/TRBV12-4	TRBJ2-1
CAIREGLAGNTIYF	TGTGCCATCAGGGAAGGCTTGGCTGGAAACACCATATATTTT	.	.	TRBV10-3	TRBJ1-3
CASSFQGFGNEQVF	TGTGCCAGCAGCTTCCAGGGGTTCGGCAATGAGCAGGTCTTC	.	.	TRBV7-2	TRBJ2-1
CASRSGQLETQFF	TGTGCCAGCAGAAGCGGACAGTTAGAGACCCAGTTCTTC	.	many	TRBV6-1	TRBJ2-1
CASSWAGSGANVLTF	TGTGCCAGCAGCTGGGCGGGGTCTGGGGCCAACGTCCTGACTTTC	.	.	TRBV7-6	TRBJ2-6
CAISLCLETQYF	TGTGCCATCAGCTTGTGCTTGGAGACCCAGTACTTC	.	.	TRBV11-1	TRBJ2-5
CASSPGPNYEQYF	TGTGCCAGCAGTCCTGGACCGAACTACGAGCAGTACTTC	.	.	TRBV12-3/TRBV12-4	TRBJ2-7
CASSQGRGEQYF	TGTGCCAGCAGCCAAGGCAGGGGGGAGCAGTACTTC	.	.	TRBV3-1	TRBJ2-4
CASTGHREGQETQYF	TGTGCCAGCACGGGCCACAGGGAGGGCCAAGAGACCCAGTACTTC	.	many	TRBV6-1	TRBJ2-5
CASSLGTSSYNEQFF	TGTGCCAGCAGTTTGGGGACAAGCTCCTACAATGAGCAGTTCTTC	.	many	TRBV12-3/TRBV12-4	TRBJ2-1
CASSEYTQYF	TGTGCCAGCAGTGAATATACGCAGTATTTT	.	few	TRBV6-1	TRBJ2-3
CASSSPGGSYNEQFF	TGTGCCAGCAGCTCCCCGGGGGGCAGCTACAATGAGCAGTTCTTC	.	many	TRBV6-1	TRBJ2-1
CASSLLNEQFF	TGTGCCAGCAGCTTATTGAACGAGCAGTTCTTC	.	medium-sized	TRBV7-2	TRBJ2-1
CASSFRGEYTEAFF	TGTGCCAGCAGCTTCCGGGGGGAATACACTGAAGCTTTCTTT	.	many	TRBV7-2	TRBJ1-1
CASRTSYEQFF	TGTGCCAGCCGAACTTCCTACGAGCAGTTCTTC	.	.	TRBV7-2	TRBJ2-1
CASRPGQTYQETQYF	TGTGCCAGCAGACCGGGACAGACGTACCAAGAGACCCAGTACTTC	TRBD1	.	TRBV6-1	TRBJ2-5
CASSPLRFTDTQYF	TGTGCCAGCAGCCCGTTGCGGTTCACAGATACGCAGTATTTT	.	.	TRBV14	TRBJ2-3
CAPGPGLPIPEQYF	TGTGCCCCGGGGCCGGGACTACCTATCCCCGAGCAGTACTTC	TRBD2	.	TRBV15	TRBJ2-7
CASSLPAGTGWYEQYF	TGTGCCAGCAGTTTGCCCGCCGGTACAGGGTGGTACGAGCAGTACTTC	.	medium-sized	TRBV6-1	TRBJ2-7
CASGRGVAGVTEQYF	TGTGCTAGTGGCCGTGGAGTAGCGGGAGTCACTGAGCAGTACTTC	TRBD2	.	TRBV12-5	TRBJ2-4
CASRTSYEQYF	TGTGCCAGCCGAACTTCCTACGAGCAGTACTTC	.	many	TRBV7-2	TRBJ2-7
CASSEDEGPYNEQFF	TGTGCCAGCAGTGAAGACGAGGGCCCCTACAATGAGCAGTTCTTC	.	.	TRBV6-1	TRBJ2-1